The 13 T cell receptor beta chains given below trace back to one sample, sequenced in a study of spatial heterogeneity in lung cancer. Noted time point: sample taken at primary tumor resection. Tumor, nontumor lung or frozen PBMC supplied whole RNA, sequenced without sorting. TCRdb re-derived calls from the 5' RACE reads in MiXCR, one entry per CDR3 protein. Seen here are 5,900 or so distinct CDR3 sequences, around 35% observed once, and the top ten hold roughly 4%. The source material was PBMCs, sampled at surgery. The source of these receptors is a female donor with early-stage non-small cell lung cancer.

Notes on this clonotype: With the library built for alpha chains, this beta chain is off target and its frequency is not meaningful. The chain carries TRBV19 and TRBJ1-5; D unclear. The CDR3 totals 14 residues. The germline gives CDR1 LNHDA, CDR2 SQIVND (reference sequence). Trimming removed 2 bases from V and 3 bases from J, with 8 bases in between. DNA of the CDR3: TGTGCCAGTAGTATACCCCAACCCAATCAGCCCCAGCATTTT. It codes for CASSIPQPNQPQHF.

This clonotype has just a few counts. A library made for alpha chains picked up this beta chain off target, so its size means little. In nucleotides, the CDR3 is TGCGCCAGCAGCTTGGGGGCTGGGGCCAACGTCCTGACTTTC. The encoded protein is CASSLGAGANVLTF. The chain joins TRBV5-1 to TRBJ2-6; no clear D gene. This CDR3 contains 14 residues. V was pared by 0 bases and J by 2 bases, with 3 bases between. The germline V gene has CDR1 SGHRS and CDR2 YFSETQ.

This clonotype was seen a few times. Within a library made for alpha chains, this beta chain is off target, and its count is uninformative. The rearrangement links TRBV10-1 to TRBJ2-3; 7 nucleotides align to TRBD1. The V segment lost 8 bases and the J segment 2 bases; nucleotides outside the gene matches: 4. The CDR3 loop spans 13 amino acids. Germline assignment: CDR1 WNHNN and CDR2 SYGVQD (reference sequence). The CDR3 nucleotides read TGCGCCAGCGGGGACAGATACACAGATACGCAGTATTTT. The encoded protein is CASGDRYTDTQYF.

To note about this clonotype: Being off target in a library aimed at alpha chains, this beta chain has a size of little meaning. The chain employs TRBV7-2 and TRBJ2-2; D is perhaps TRBD2 (6 bases). Germline CDR1 reads SGHTA; CDR2 reads FQGNSA. This CDR3 is built from 15 residues. V shed 5 bases and J shed 4 bases, with 14 bases lying between them. This CDR3 is CASSQTRAGTGELFF. DNA for the CDR3: TGTGCCAGCAGCCAGACTAGAGCAGGCACCGGGGAGCTGTTTTTT.

In regard to this clonotype: Its ends do not fully match the called genes, so a read error is possible. This beta chain was picked up by a library intended for alpha chains and is off target, so its count carries little meaning. The V gene is TRBV2, the J gene TRBJ2-5, with D uncertain. This CDR3 has 12 amino acids. Looked up from germline, CDR1 is SNHLY and CDR2 is FYNNEI. Here the CDR3 reads CASSPGQETQYF. For the CDR3, the DNA is TGTGCTAGCAGTCCCGGTCAAGAGACCCAGTACTTC.

Comments on this clonotype: Found in a library prepared for alpha chains, this beta chain is an off-target read, and its abundance has little meaning. The chain has TRBV6-1 and TRBJ2-3, with a weak D call TRBD2 (6 bases). Germline V CDR1 and CDR2: MNHNS, SASEGT. This CDR3 contains 15 residues. V was cut by 5 bases and J by 5 bases, with 17 bases left in between. CDR3 protein: CASSPGGVMLDTQYF. CDR3 nucleotides: TGTGCCAGCAGTCCCGGGGGAGTGATGTTAGATACGCAGTATTTT.

As to this clonotype: Because the library targeted alpha chains, this beta chain is an off-target read whose size means little. This sequence joins TRBV12-3 or TRBV12-4 and TRBJ2-3; D gene uncertain. The V end was cut by 8 bases, the J end by 2 bases, with 5 bases between. This CDR3 has 11 amino acids. The CDR3 DNA sequence: TGTGCCAGCGGTACCACAGATACGCAGTATTTT. This encodes CASGTTDTQYF.

This clonotype was seen more than once but under ten times. The size of this beta chain means little, since it is a stray read in a library made for alpha chains. CDR3 nucleotide sequence: TGTGCCAGCAGTTTATCAGGGGGCGCCCCTGAAGCTTTCTTT. Residues: CASSLSGGAPEAFF. The chain links TRBV12-3 or TRBV12-4 to TRBJ1-1; TRBD1 agrees at 8 bases. This CDR3 has 14 amino acids. J was trimmed by 6 bases and V by 2 bases; bases with no gene match: 5.

Worth noting for this clonotype: A library prepared for alpha chains yielded this beta chain as an off-target read; its size is of little meaning. J is TRBJ2-4 and V is TRBV20-1, with 10 bases that match TRBD2. The CDR3 spans 16 residues. Looked up from germline, CDR1 is DFQATT and CDR2 is SNEGSKA (reference sequence). J was trimmed by 6 bases and V by 3 bases; bases with no gene match: 11. CDR3 DNA: TGCAGTGCTAGGGGAGCTAGCGGGGGCTATTCAAACATTCAGTACTTC. It yields the protein CSARGASGGYSNIQYF.

About this clonotype itself: This beta chain lies outside the target of a library built for alpha chains; its clone size means little. The chain carries TRBV20-1 and TRBJ2-2, with D unresolved. V was clipped by 4 bases and J by 3 bases, with 12 bases between them. Germline lookup yields CDR1 DFQATT and CDR2 SNEGSKA (reference sequence). This CDR3 comprises 14 residues. The CDR3 nucleotides are TGCAGTGCTAATCAGGACCACTACACCGGGGAGCTGTTTTTT. Amino acids: CSANQDHYTGELFF.

Comments on this clonotype: This beta chain is an off-target read within a library intended for alpha chains, so its frequency means little. This chain uses TRBV7-2 with TRBJ2-3; TRBD1 matches at 9 bases. The CDR3 is 17 amino acids. After removal of 4 bases from V and 6 bases from J, the junction contained 14 bases not matched to a gene. Germline V gene lookup returns CDR1 SGHTA and CDR2 FQGNSA. CDR3 coding DNA: TGTGCCAGCAGCTCGATACAGGGGGCAAACTTAGGTGATACGCAGTATTTT. Protein: CASSSIQGANLGDTQYF.

This clonotype turned up a few times. This beta chain turned up in a library designed for alpha chains; as an off-target read, its abundance says little. This sequence joins TRBV29-1 and TRBJ1-5; perhaps TRBD1 as D (5 bases). Germline V CDR1 and CDR2: SQVTM, ANQGSEA. The CDR3 covers 12 residues. V dropped 4 bases and J dropped 4 bases, with 8 bases sitting between them. For the CDR3, the DNA is TGCAGCGTTGGGGCAGGGAATCAGCCCCAGCATTTT. Protein: CSVGAGNQPQHF.

A word on this clonotype: Since it is a stray read in a library aimed at alpha chains, this beta chain has a size that is not meaningful. CDR3: CASAPSPNTGELFF. CDR3 coding DNA: TGCGCCAGCGCACCCTCACCCAACACCGGGGAGCTGTTTTTT. The rearrangement uses TRBV5-1 and TRBJ2-2; no definite D call. V lost 7 bases, J lost 2 bases, and 12 bases lay in between. The CDR3 is made up of 14 amino acids. Germline V gene lookup returns CDR1 SGHRS and CDR2 YFSETQ.